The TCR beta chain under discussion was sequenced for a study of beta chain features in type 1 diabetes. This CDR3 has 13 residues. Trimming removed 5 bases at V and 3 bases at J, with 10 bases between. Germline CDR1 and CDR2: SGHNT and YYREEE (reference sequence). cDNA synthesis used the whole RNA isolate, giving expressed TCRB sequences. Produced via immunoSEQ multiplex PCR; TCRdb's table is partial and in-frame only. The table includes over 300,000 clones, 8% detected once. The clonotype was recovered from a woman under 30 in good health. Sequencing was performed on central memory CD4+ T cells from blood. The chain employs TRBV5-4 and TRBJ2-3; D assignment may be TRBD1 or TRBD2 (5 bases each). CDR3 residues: CASSWDQTDTQYF. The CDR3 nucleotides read TGTGCCAGCAGTTGGGACCAAACAGATACGCAGTATTTT. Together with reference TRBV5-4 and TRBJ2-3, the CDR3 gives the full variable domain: ETGVTQSPTHLIKTRGQQVTLRCSSQSGHNTVSWYQQALGQGPQFIFQYYREEENGRGNFPPRFSGLQFPNYSSELNVNALELDDSALYLCASSWDQTDTQYFGPGTRLTVL.